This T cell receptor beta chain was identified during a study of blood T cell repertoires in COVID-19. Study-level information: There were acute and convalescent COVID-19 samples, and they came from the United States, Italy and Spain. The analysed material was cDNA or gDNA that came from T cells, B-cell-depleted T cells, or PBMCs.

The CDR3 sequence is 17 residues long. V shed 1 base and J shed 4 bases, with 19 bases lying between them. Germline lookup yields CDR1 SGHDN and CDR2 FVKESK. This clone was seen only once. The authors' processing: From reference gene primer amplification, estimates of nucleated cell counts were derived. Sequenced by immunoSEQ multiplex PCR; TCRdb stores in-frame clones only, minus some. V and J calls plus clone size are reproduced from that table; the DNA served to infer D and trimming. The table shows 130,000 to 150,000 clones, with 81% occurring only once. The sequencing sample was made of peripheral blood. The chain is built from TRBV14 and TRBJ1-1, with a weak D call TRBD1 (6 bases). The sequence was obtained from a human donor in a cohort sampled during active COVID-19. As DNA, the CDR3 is TGTGCCAGCAGCCAAGTTTGGCAGGGGCTCTGGGCCACTGAAGCTTTCTTT. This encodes CASSQVWQGLWATEAFF.